This TCR beta chain stems from a study of T cell responses to AZD1222 COVID-19 vaccine. V was shortened by 5 bases and J by 7 bases, with 12 bases between the two germline ends. Germline CDR1 is SGHTA and CDR2 is FQGNSA. This CDR3 contains 13 residues. The data were produced by immunoSEQ multiplex PCR, yet TCRdb's version contains in-frame clones alone and is incomplete. The sample has roughly 100,000 clones, 91% seen once. Overall study findings and caveats: Clonal diversity may have been underestimated in mostly white British donors. The study found vaccine-associated CD4 TCRs spanning spike, dominant at 160-218 and 743-854.

Concerning this clone itself: No antigen is known for it.

Here the sequenced sample was peripheral blood, taken on day 0 of AZD1222 vaccination. This TCR was recovered from an adult in good health. V and J are TRBV7-2 and TRBJ2-1; possible D gene TRBD1, 5 bases. The CDR3 here is CASSAQPGNEQFF. CDR3 DNA: TGTGCCAGCAGCGCCCAACCAGGGAATGAGCAGTTCTTC. Supplemented by reference TRBV7-2 and TRBJ2-1, the full variable domain reads GAGVSQSPSNKVTEKGKDVELRCDPISGHTALYWYRQSLGQGLEFLIYFQGNSAPDKSGLPSDRFSAERTGGSVSTLTIQRTQQEDSAVYLCASSAQPGNEQFFGPGTRLTVL.